This record looks at one TCR beta chain sequence and its context. The target antigen is unknown. These data come from a study of a mutant IDH1 vaccine in newly diagnosed glioma. Across the study: Most had both radiotherapy and temozolomide beforehand; others had only one.

Germline loops: CDR1 MNHEY, CDR2 SVGAGI. The ends were cut back, 2 bases at V and 3 bases at J, with 16 bases in the middle. This CDR3 region has 16 residues. This sample's time point: week 35, safety follow-up. All doses held 300 ug of mutant IDH1 20-mer peptide, with topical imiquimod. Data came from immunoSEQ multiplex PCR; TCRdb stores just in-frame clones and leaves some out. The sample holds about 60,000 clones, 85% to 90% seen once. The sequence came from a middle-aged man with glioma. The V and J genes are TRBV6-5 and TRBJ2-5; weak D call: TRBD1 (6 bases). This specimen was PBMCs, taken from a glioma patient whose treatment included an IDH1 peptide vaccine. The CDR3 sequence is CASSYGTQGTEETQYF. The CDR3 bases are TGTGCCAGCAGTTACGGAACACAGGGAACCGAAGAGACCCAGTACTTC.